The table lists the clone carrying this TCR beta chain with many counts. Its antigen is still unknown. The V gene end was trimmed by 4 bases and the J gene end by 7 bases; junction bases not matched to a gene: 7. Germline CDR1 reads LGHDT; CDR2 reads YNNKEL (reference sequence). This CDR3 contains 15 residues. PCR was performed a second time for 7 to 11 cycles using a sample-barcoded 5' primer and a J-beta primer mix. TCRdb reprocessed the 5' RACE reads via MiXCR and lists one record per CDR3 protein. The table includes more than 800,000 distinct CDR3 sequences, roughly 26% detected once. This entry belongs to a study of blood T cells in healthy people across ages. Study results and caveats: Estimated diversity that came from one million T cells was considered an underestimate.

The sample providers were healthy Caucasian people from Russia, aged roughly 6 to 95. Investigators took ten milliliters of peripheral blood from every donor. Samples each had at least 5.5 micrograms of total RNA extracted. Input material: blood. The V call is TRBV3-1, the J call TRBJ1-6; 7 nucleotides line up with TRBD1. The receptor's source is a woman older than 75 in good health. The CDR3, as DNA: TGTGCCAGCAGCCGAACGGGACAGCGAAATTCACCCCTCCACTTT. Its translation: CASSRTGQRNSPLHF.